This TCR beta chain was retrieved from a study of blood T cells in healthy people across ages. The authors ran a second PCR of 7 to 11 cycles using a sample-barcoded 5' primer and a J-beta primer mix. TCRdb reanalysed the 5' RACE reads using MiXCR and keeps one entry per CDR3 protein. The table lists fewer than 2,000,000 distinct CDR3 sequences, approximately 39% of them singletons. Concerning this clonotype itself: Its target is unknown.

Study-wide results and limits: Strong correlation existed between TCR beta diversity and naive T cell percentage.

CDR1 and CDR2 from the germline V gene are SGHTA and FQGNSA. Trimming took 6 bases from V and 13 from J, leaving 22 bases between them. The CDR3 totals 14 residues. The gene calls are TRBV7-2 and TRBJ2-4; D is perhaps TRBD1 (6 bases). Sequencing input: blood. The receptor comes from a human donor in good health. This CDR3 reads CASSVDSLTYGQYF. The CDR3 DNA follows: TGTGCCAGCAGTGTGGACAGCCTGACCTACGGGCAGTACTTC. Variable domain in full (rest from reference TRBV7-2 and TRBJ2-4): GAGVSQSPSNKVTEKGKDVELRCDPISGHTALYWYRQSLGQGLEFLIYFQGNSAPDKSGLPSDRFSAERTGGSVSTLTIQRTQQEDSAVYLCASSVDSLTYGQYFGAGTRLSVL.